This T cell receptor beta chain was found in a study of T cells in Graves' hyperthyroidism and ophthalmopathy. Patients were excluded for uncontrolled infection, other autoimmune disease, pregnancy or lactation. Each diagnosis drew on symptoms, thyroxine, TRAb, thyroid ultrasound and orbital computed tomography findings. This clonotype was found many times. Amplified regions were TCR beta CDR3 sequences from RNA transcripts. In the first-round RT-PCR of the TCR CDR3, the HTBI primer set was used. TCRdb fed the multiplex PCR reads into MiXCR, producing one record per CDR3 protein. The data hold almost 600,000 distinct CDR3 sequences, with around 42% observed a single time. Trimming cost V 6 bases and J 4 bases; bases outside gene matches: 5. The CDR3 spans 14 residues.

The chain employs TRBV12-3 or TRBV12-4 and TRBJ2-7; 11 nucleotides line up with TRBD2. Sequencing was carried out using peripheral blood or thyroid tissue (not recorded which). The receptor was isolated from a woman between 18 and 29 years old with Graves' hyperthyroidism. The CDR3 nucleotides read TGTGCCAGCAGCGGGACTAGCGGAGTTTACGAGCAGTACTTC. Protein sequence: CASSGTSGVYEQYF.